These T cell receptor beta chains were read from a single sample in a study of cytomegalovirus exposure and HLA in healthy donors. The data were produced by immunoSEQ multiplex PCR, yet TCRdb's version contains in-frame clones alone and is incomplete. The sample contains about 120,000 clones, less than 80% of which appear only once. Material for sequencing was PBMCs. The receptor set was obtained from a man aged 25-40 years in good health and CMV-seronegative. CDR3s include the opening cysteine and the closing phenylalanine or tryptophan. D genes are given only for firm matches. Clone size, where shown, is once, few, many, or a class for clones that have expanded.

d_gene	abundance	v_gene	j_gene	CDR3aa	CDR3nt
NA	NA	TRBV5-1	TRBJ2-7	CASSLTGSSYEQYF	TGCGCCAGCAGCTTGACAGGTAGCTCCTACGAGCAGTACTTC
TRBD1	NA	TRBV29-1	TRBJ2-3	CSEITQGQGAHTQYF	TGCAGCGAGATTACACAAGGACAGGGGGCTCATACGCAGTATTTT
NA	few	TRBV28	TRBJ2-7	CASRQSRALPEQYF	TGTGCCAGCCGTCAGTCGAGGGCCCTACCCGAGCAGTACTTC
NA	NA	TRBV6-1	TRBJ1-5	CASSRWDINQPQHF	TGTGCCAGCAGCCGTTGGGACATCAATCAGCCCCAGCATTTT
NA	NA	TRBV5-1	TRBJ2-1	CASSLGAYNEQFF	TGCGCCAGCAGCTTGGGGGCTTACAATGAGCAGTTCTTC
NA	NA	TRBV6-5	TRBJ1-5	CASSYSAAANQPQHF	TGTGCCAGCAGTTACTCGGCAGCGGCCAATCAGCCCCAGCATTTT
TRBD1	NA	TRBV28	TRBJ1-5	CASSLSGRGAPQHF	TGTGCCAGCAGTTTATCGGGCAGGGGGGCGCCCCAGCATTTT
TRBD1	NA	TRBV6-5	TRBJ2-7	CASSSDRGLFYEQYF	TGTGCCAGCAGTTCGGACAGGGGGCTTTTCTACGAGCAGTACTTC
NA	NA	TRBV18	TRBJ2-1	CASSPTVVGGNEQFF	TGTGCCAGCTCACCCACCGTCGTCGGAGGCAATGAGCAGTTCTTC
TRBD2	few	TRBV4-3	TRBJ2-1	CASSQVLLAGGADEQFF	TGCGCCAGCAGCCAAGTCCTCCTAGCGGGGGGAGCGGATGAGCAGTTCTTC
TRBD1	NA	TRBV27	TRBJ1-2	CASSLRDRGSYGYTF	TGTGCCAGCAGTTTACGGGACAGGGGATCATATGGCTACACCTTC
NA	NA	TRBV4-3	TRBJ2-1	CASSQAGSSYNEQFF	TGCGCCAGCAGCCAAGCGGGGAGCTCCTACAATGAGCAGTTCTTC
TRBD1	NA	TRBV2	TRBJ2-1	CASSNGQGRQFF	TGTGCCAGCAGCAACGGACAGGGAAGGCAGTTCTTC
NA	few	TRBV30	TRBJ2-2	CAWSVGGWLFSQKNTGELFF	TGTGCCTGGAGTGTGGGGGGTTGGTTGTTCAGTCAGAAGAACACCGGGGAGCTGTTTTTT
TRBD2	NA	TRBV7-2	TRBJ2-5	CASSTLAGAFGYETQYF	TGTGCCAGCAGCACTCTAGCGGGGGCTTTCGGGTATGAGACCCAGTACTTC
NA	NA	TRBV7-6	TRBJ2-7	CASSPRGHITYEQYF	TGTGCCAGCAGCCCCCGGGGACACATTACCTACGAGCAGTACTTC
NA	NA	TRBV16	TRBJ1-5	CASSLLRQGNQPQHF	TGTGCCAGCAGCCTATTACGACAGGGCAATCAGCCCCAGCATTTT
TRBD1	NA	TRBV30	TRBJ1-1	CAWTGQTPTNTEAFF	TGTGCCTGGACGGGACAGACACCGACTAACACTGAAGCTTTCTTT
TRBD1	few	TRBV19	TRBJ1-1	CASSFTGGYTEAFF	TGTGCCAGTAGTTTCACAGGGGGTTACACTGAAGCTTTCTTT
TRBD1	NA	TRBV28	TRBJ1-4	CASRDRGRVEKLFF	TGTGCCAGCCGGGACAGGGGGCGTGTTGAAAAACTGTTTTTT
TRBD2	NA	TRBV4-1	TRBJ2-1	CASSQVNSGGARAYQFF	TGCGCCAGCAGCCAAGTAAATAGCGGGGGGGCCAGGGCCTATCAGTTCTTC
TRBD2	NA	TRBV2	TRBJ2-1	CAGRVGNEQFF	TGTGCCGGGAGGGTGGGGAATGAGCAGTTCTTC
TRBD2	NA	TRBV5-6	TRBJ2-2	CASSWGGPNTGELFF	TGTGCCAGCAGCTGGGGGGGTCCAAACACCGGGGAGCTGTTTTTT
TRBD1	NA	TRBV19	TRBJ1-4	CASSTHRGNHEKLFF	TGTGCCAGTAGTACCCACAGGGGTAATCATGAAAAACTGTTTTTT
TRBD1	once	TRBV7-9	TRBJ1-1	CSSSWDREAFF	TGTTCCAGCAGCTGGGACAGGGAAGCTTTCTTT
NA	NA	TRBV7-8	TRBJ1-5	CASSFFGRRDQPQHF	TGTGCCAGCAGCTTTTTTGGGCGGAGGGATCAGCCCCAGCATTTT
NA	NA	TRBV11-2	TRBJ2-1	CASSLRLPGDSYNEQFF	TGTGCCAGCAGCTTGCGCCTCCCGGGGGACTCCTACAATGAGCAGTTCTTC
TRBD1	once	TRBV7-9	TRBJ2-1	CASSRGQNNEQFF	TGTGCCAGCAGCAGGGGACAGAACAATGAGCAGTTCTTC
TRBD1	NA	TRBV7-3	TRBJ2-1	CASSPRGGHNEQFF	TGTGCCAGCAGCCCTAGAGGGGGCCACAATGAGCAGTTCTTC
TRBD1	NA	TRBV2	TRBJ1-5	CASHLDRGEQPQHF	TGTGCCAGCCACTTAGACAGGGGAGAACAGCCCCAGCATTTT
TRBD1	NA	TRBV9	TRBJ2-5	CASSTMGQQETQYF	TGTGCCAGCAGCACAATGGGACAGCAAGAGACCCAGTACTTC
NA	NA	TRBV6-6	TRBJ2-3	CAIGGGNRGRDTQYF	TGTGCCATCGGGGGGGGTAACAGGGGTCGAGATACGCAGTATTTT
TRBD1	NA	TRBV6-5	TRBJ1-5	CASSYGTGGGQPQHF	TGTGCCAGCAGTTACGGGACAGGGGGAGGTCAGCCCCAGCATTTT
NA	NA	TRBV7-6	TRBJ2-7	CASSLLTGGPAYEQYF	TGTGCCAGCAGCTTATTGACGGGGGGCCCCGCCTACGAGCAGTACTTC